Here is one TCR beta chain with its context. Its specificity is not known. The data stem from a study of T cells in narcolepsy. Looking at the study overall: Enrolled donors included narcolepsy type 1 or type 2 patients and healthy controls. General study findings and limits: Blood of same and different patients, but not healthy controls, reportedly held recurring autoreactive clonotypes.

Produced via immunoSEQ multiplex PCR; TCRdb's table is partial and in-frame only. The sample holds 15,000 to 20,000 clones, over 55% seen once. Specimen: CD45RA- memory CD8+ T cells from PBMCs. The clonotype comes from a human donor with narcolepsy.

The CDR3 sequence: CASSFRTSGELFF. The CDR3 DNA follows: TGTGCCAGCAGCTTTAGGACCTCCGGGGAGCTGTTTTTT. The rearrangement joins TRBV13 to TRBJ2-2, with D uncertain. The CDR3 has 13 residues. Germline CDR1 is PRHDT and CDR2 is FYEKMQ (reference sequence). The V gene lost 3 bases and the J gene lost 6 bases, with 8 bases spanning the gap.